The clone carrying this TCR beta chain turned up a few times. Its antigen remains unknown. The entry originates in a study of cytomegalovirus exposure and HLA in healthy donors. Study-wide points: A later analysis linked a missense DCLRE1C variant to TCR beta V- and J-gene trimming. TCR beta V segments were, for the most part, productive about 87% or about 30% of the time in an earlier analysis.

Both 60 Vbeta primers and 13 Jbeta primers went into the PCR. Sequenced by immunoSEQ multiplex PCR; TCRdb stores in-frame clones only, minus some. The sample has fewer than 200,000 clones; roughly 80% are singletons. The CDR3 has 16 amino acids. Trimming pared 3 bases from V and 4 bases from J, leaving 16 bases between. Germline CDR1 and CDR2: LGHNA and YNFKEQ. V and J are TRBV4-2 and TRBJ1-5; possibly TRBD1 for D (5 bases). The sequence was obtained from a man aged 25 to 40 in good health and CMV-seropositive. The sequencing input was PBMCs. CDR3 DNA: TGTGCCAGCAGCCACTTAATCGTTCAGGGAAATCAGCCCCAGCATTTT. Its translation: CASSHLIVQGNQPQHF.